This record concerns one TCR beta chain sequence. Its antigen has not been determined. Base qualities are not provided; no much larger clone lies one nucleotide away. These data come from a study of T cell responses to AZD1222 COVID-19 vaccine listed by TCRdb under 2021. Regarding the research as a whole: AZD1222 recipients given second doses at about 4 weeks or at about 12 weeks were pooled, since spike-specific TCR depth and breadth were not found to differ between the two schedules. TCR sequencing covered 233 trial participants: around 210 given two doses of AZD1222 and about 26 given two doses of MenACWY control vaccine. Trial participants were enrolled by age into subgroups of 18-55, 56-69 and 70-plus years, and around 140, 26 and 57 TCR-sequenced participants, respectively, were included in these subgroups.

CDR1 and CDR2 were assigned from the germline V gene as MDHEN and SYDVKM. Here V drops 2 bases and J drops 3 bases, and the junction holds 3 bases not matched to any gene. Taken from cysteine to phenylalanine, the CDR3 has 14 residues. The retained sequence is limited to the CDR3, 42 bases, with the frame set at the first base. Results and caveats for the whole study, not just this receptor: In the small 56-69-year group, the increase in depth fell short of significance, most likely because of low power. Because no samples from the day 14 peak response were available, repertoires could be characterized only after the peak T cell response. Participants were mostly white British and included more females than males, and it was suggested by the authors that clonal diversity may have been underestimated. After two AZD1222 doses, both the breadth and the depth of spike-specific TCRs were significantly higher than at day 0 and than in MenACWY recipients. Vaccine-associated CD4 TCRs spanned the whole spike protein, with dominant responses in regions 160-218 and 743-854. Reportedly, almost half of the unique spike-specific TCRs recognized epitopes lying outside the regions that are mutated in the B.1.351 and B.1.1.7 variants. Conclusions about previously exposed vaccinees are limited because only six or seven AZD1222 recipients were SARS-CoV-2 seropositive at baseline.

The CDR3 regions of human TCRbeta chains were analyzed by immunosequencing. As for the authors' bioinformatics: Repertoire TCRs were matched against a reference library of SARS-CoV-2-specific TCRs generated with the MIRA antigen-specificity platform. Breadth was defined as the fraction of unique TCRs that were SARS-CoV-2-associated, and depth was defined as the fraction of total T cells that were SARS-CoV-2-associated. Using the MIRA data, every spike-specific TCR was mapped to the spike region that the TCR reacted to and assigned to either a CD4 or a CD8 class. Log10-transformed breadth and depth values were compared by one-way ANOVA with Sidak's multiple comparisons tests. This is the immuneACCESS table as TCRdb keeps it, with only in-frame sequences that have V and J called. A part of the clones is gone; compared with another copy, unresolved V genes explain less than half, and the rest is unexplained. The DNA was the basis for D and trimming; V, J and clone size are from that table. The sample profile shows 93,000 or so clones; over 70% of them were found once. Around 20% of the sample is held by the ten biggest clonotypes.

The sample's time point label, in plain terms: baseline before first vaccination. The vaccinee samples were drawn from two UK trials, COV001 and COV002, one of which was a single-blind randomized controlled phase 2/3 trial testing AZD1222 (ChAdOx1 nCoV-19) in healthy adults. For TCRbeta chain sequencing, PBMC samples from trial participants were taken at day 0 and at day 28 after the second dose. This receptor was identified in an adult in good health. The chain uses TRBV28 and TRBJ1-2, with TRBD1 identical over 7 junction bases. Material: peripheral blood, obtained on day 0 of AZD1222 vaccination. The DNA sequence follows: TGTGCCAGCAGTTTAAAGGGGGCGGACTATGGCTACACCTTC. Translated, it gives CASSLKGADYGYTF.